These T cell receptor beta chains were read from a single sample in a study of a mutant IDH1 vaccine in newly diagnosed glioma. The data were produced by immunoSEQ multiplex PCR, yet TCRdb's version contains in-frame clones alone and is incomplete. The sample lists tens of thousands of clones, approximately 78% seen once, with around 18% in the top ten. The material was PBMCs, obtained from a glioma patient treated with radiotherapy, temozolomide or both. The receptors were sampled from a young man with glioma. Each CDR3 is given with its conserved first and last residue. The D gene is left open where the match is weak. The size entry is marked missing in some rows and otherwise reads once, few, many or a size class.

.,.,TRBV7-2,TRBJ2-5,CASSIFRAWTQYF,TGTGCCAGCAGCATATTCAGGGCCTGGACCCAGTACTTC
.,.,TRBV5-1,TRBJ1-4,CASSLSVRRTNEKLFF,TGCGCCAGCAGCTTGAGCGTGAGGAGGACTAATGAAAAACTGTTTTTT
.,.,TRBV5-4,TRBJ2-5,CASSLRRGGYQETQYF,TGTGCCAGCAGCTTGAGGCGCGGAGGGTACCAAGAGACCCAGTACTTC
.,TRBD1,TRBV6-5,TRBJ1-5,CASRVLQGGQPQHF,TGTGCCAGCAGGGTGCTTCAGGGGGGTCAGCCCCAGCATTTT
once,.,TRBV13,TRBJ2-7,CASSSGPTYEQYF,TGTGCCAGCAGCTCCGGACCGACCTACGAGCAGTACTTC
.,.,TRBV10-3,TRBJ1-1,CAIRAGTLNTEAFF,TGTGCCATCAGGGCCGGGACGTTGAACACTGAAGCTTTCTTT
.,.,TRBV7-9,TRBJ1-1,CASSRDGTEAFF,TGTGCCAGCAGCCGTGACGGGACAGAAGCTTTCTTT
.,.,TRBV23-1,TRBJ1-3,CASSQSGLTDSGNTIYF,TGCGCCAGCAGTCAATCGGGGCTGACAGACTCTGGAAACACCATATATTTT
.,.,TRBV18,TRBJ2-2,CASSPRQGTTGELFF,TGTGCCAGCTCACCACGTCAGGGGACCACCGGGGAGCTGTTTTTT
.,TRBD2,TRBV6-1,TRBJ2-7,CASSTLAGGIYEQYF,TGTGCCAGCAGTACCCTAGCGGGGGGCATTTACGAGCAGTACTTC
.,.,TRBV4-1,TRBJ2-7,CASSQEGAGTYEQYF,TGCGCCAGCAGCCAAGAAGGGGCAGGAACCTACGAGCAGTACTTC
once,.,TRBV7-9,TRBJ1-3,CASSSLTVNF,TGTGCCAGCAGCTCCTTGACAGTGAATTTT
.,TRBD2,TRBV2,TRBJ2-3,CASSAYLAGPSTDTQYF,TGTGCCAGCAGTGCCTATTTAGCGGGGCCTAGCACAGATACGCAGTATTTT
few,.,TRBV20-1,TRBJ1-1,CSASRVGAFF,TGCAGTGCTAGCCGGGTGGGCGCTTTCTTT
.,.,TRBV15,TRBJ2-1,CATSGRRAGRSYNEQFF,TGTGCCACCAGCGGCCGTAGGGCGGGACGATCCTACAATGAGCAGTTCTTC
.,.,TRBV27,TRBJ1-5,CASSLQGHNQPQHF,TGTGCCAGCAGTTTACAGGGGCATAATCAGCCCCAGCATTTT
.,.,TRBV6-5,TRBJ2-1,CASSRDGISYNEQFF,TGTGCCAGCAGCCGGGACGGGATCTCCTACAATGAGCAGTTCTTC
.,.,TRBV7-2,TRBJ1-4,CASSPAGLGGEKLFF,TGTGCCAGCAGCCCAGCAGGACTGGGGGGTGAAAAACTGTTTTTT
.,.,TRBV29-1,TRBJ2-6,CSVEGPRGQPLSNGANVLTF,TGCAGCGTTGAGGGGCCCCGCGGACAGCCCCTCTCGAATGGGGCCAACGTCCTGACTTTC
few,.,TRBV19,TRBJ1-5,CASSIVPLELKPQHF,TGTGCCAGTAGTATTGTCCCGCTGGAATTGAAGCCCCAGCATTTT
.,.,TRBV27,TRBJ1-1,CASSPLQGNTEAFF,TGTGCCAGCAGCCCACTACAGGGCAACACTGAAGCTTTCTTT
.,.,TRBV27,TRBJ1-5,CASSLLAGLRPQHF,TGTGCCAGCAGTTTACTCGCAGGTTTACGACCCCAGCATTTT
.,.,TRBV29-1,TRBJ2-2,CSVDIVNTGELFF,TGCAGCGTTGATATAGTCAACACCGGGGAGCTGTTTTTT
.,.,TRBV9,TRBJ1-5,CASSRKGDYQPQHF,TGTGCCAGCAGCCGAAAAGGGGACTATCAGCCCCAGCATTTT
.,.,TRBV27,TRBJ2-7,CASWGAVEQYF,TGTGCCAGTTGGGGGGCAGTCGAGCAGTACTTC
once,.,TRBV30,TRBJ1-1,CAWNMPGKRTEAFF,TGTGCCTGGAATATGCCAGGGAAGAGGACTGAAGCTTTCTTT
.,.,TRBV5-1,TRBJ1-4,CASSLGAGATNEKLFF,TGCGCCAGCAGCTTGGGGGCGGGCGCAACTAATGAAAAACTGTTTTTT
once,.,TRBV10-3,TRBJ2-2,CAISEPGEWGIGELFF,TGTGCCATCAGTGAACCCGGGGAGTGGGGTATCGGGGAGCTGTTTTTT
few,TRBD1,TRBV29-1,TRBJ1-1,CSAKTGGTTEAFF,TGCAGCGCAAAGACAGGGGGCACCACTGAAGCTTTCTTT
.,TRBD1,TRBV9,TRBJ1-4,CASSVTGTGEKLFF,TGTGCCAGCAGCGTGACAGGGACGGGTGAAAAACTGTTTTTT
.,.,TRBV5-1,TRBJ1-1,CASSLNPENTEAFF,TGCGCCAGCAGCTTAAATCCAGAGAACACTGAAGCTTTCTTT
.,TRBD1,TRBV4-1,TRBJ1-5,CASSQLFGTGGAQPQHF,TGCGCCAGCAGCCAACTTTTCGGGACAGGGGGCGCACAGCCCCAGCATTTT
.,TRBD1,TRBV5-1,TRBJ2-7,CASSLGQGKGEQYF,TGCGCCAGCAGCCTAGGACAGGGGAAGGGCGAGCAGTACTTC
.,TRBD1,TRBV7-2,TRBJ2-6,CASSSTGGAGANVLTF,TGTGCCAGCAGCTCGACAGGGGGGGCTGGGGCCAACGTCCTGACTTTC
.,TRBD2,TRBV5-1,TRBJ2-1,CASSGTPLAGVDEQFF,TGCGCCAGCAGCGGAACACCTCTAGCGGGAGTCGATGAGCAGTTCTTC
.,.,TRBV30,TRBJ2-6,CAWAGSPSPGANVLTF,TGTGCCTGGGCCGGGTCCCCAAGTCCGGGGGCCAACGTCCTGACTTTC
.,TRBD1,TRBV2,TRBJ1-2,CASILASGGPGYTF,TGTGCCAGCATTCTTGCCTCAGGGGGACCTGGCTACACCTTC
.,.,TRBV7-9,TRBJ1-2,CASSLARGNYGYTF,TGTGCCAGCAGCTTAGCACGAGGCAACTATGGCTACACCTTC
few,.,TRBV30,TRBJ1-4,CAWRPQLGNEKLFF,TGTGCCTGGAGACCCCAGCTGGGAAATGAAAAACTGTTTTTT
few,.,TRBV7-9,TRBJ1-2,CASSLSGVGYGYTF,TGTGCCAGCAGCTTAAGTGGGGTAGGGTATGGCTACACCTTC